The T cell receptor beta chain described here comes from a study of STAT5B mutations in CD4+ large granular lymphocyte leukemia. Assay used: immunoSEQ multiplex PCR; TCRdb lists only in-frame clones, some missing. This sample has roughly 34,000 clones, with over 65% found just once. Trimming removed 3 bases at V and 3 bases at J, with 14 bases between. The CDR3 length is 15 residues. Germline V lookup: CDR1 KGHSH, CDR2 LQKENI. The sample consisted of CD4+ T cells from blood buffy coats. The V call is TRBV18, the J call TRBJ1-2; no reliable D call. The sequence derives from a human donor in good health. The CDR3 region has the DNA TGTGCCAGCTCACCGACAATTATCGGGGACTATGGCTACACCTTC. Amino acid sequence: CASSPTIIGDYGYTF.